This T cell receptor (beta chain) was observed in a study of shared clonotypes between healthy human individuals. The V and J ends lost 4 bases and 5 bases, in that order; junction bases with no gene match: 9. The CDR3 spans 16 residues. Per germline, CDR1 ENHRY and CDR2 SYGVKD. The study, taken as a whole, reports: Of the naive CD4 clonotypes, about 5% were shared across a handful of donors.

Cells designated naive CD8 were CD45RO-negative and were positively selected for CCR7, with terminally differentiated effector memory CD45RA+ cells excluded. Turning to this clone: What it binds is unknown.

Some clones are missing from TCRdb's copy, which holds only in-frame ones; the method was immunoSEQ multiplex PCR. The data show roughly 2,000,000 clones, 93% seen once. This chain links TRBV10-3 with TRBJ2-1, with 9 bases identical to TRBD2. The sequencing sample was made of naive CD8+ T cells from PBMCs. This clonotype originated in a man between 18 and 29 years old in good health. Some clones in this sample may be carry-over from other donors' samples. This CDR3 reads CAISASLRLADNEQFF. The CDR3 nucleotides are TGTGCCATCAGTGCCTCCTTGAGACTAGCGGACAATGAGCAGTTCTTC.